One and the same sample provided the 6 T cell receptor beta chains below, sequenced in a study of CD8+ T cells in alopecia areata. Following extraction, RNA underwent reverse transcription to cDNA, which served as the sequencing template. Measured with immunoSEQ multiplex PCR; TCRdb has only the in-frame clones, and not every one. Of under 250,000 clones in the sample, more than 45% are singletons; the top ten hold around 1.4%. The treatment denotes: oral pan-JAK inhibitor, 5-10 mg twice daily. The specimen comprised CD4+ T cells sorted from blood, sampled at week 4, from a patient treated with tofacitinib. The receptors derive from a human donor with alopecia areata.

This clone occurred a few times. The CDR3 loop reads CSGRQGGEQYF. The CDR3 DNA is TGCAGCGGGCGACAGGGTGGCGAGCAGTACTTC. The chain is built from TRBV29-1 and TRBJ2-7; 7 bases line up with TRBD1. Germline V gene sequence: CDR1 SQVTM, CDR2 ANQGSEA. There are 11 residues in the CDR3. With V trimmed by 7 bases and J by 6 bases, 6 bases remained unmatched.

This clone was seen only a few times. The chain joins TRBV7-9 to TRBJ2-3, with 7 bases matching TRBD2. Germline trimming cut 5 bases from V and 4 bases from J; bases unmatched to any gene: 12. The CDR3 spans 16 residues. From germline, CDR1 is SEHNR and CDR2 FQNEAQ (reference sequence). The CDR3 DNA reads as TGTGCCAGCAGCCCACGGGGGGTACTTAACGCAGATACGCAGTATTTT. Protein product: CASSPRGVLNADTQYF.

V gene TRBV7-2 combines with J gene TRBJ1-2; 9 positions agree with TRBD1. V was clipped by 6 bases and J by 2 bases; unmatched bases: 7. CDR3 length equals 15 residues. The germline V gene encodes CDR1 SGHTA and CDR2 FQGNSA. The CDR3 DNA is TGTGCCAGCAGTCCACGACAGGGGGGGAACTATGGCTACACCTTC. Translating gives CASSPRQGGNYGYTF.

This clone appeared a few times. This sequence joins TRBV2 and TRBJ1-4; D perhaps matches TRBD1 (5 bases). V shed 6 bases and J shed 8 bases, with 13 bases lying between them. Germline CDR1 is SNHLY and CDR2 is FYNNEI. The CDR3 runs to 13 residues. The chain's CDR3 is CASRRQGGEKLFF. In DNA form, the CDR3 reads TGTGCCAGCAGAAGGCAGGGTGGCGAAAAACTGTTTTTT.

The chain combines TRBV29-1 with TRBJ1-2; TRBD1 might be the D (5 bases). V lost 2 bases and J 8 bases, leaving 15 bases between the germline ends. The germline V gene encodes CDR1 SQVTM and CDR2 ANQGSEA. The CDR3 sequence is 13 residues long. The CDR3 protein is CSVEHPGTRGYTF. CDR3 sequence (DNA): TGCAGCGTTGAACATCCGGGGACGAGGGGCTACACCTTC.

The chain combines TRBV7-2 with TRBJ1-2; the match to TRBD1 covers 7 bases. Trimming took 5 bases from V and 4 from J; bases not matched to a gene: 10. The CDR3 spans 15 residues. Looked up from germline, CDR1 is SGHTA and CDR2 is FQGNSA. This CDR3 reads CASSLDSGGIYGYTF. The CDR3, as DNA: TGTGCCAGCAGCCTAGATTCAGGGGGTATCTATGGCTACACCTTC. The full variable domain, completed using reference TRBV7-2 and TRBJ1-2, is GAGVSQSPSNKVTEKGKDVELRCDPISGHTALYWYRQSLGQGLEFLIYFQGNSAPDKSGLPSDRFSAERTGGSVSTLTIQRTQQEDSAVYLCASSLDSGGIYGYTFGSGTRLTVV.